This T cell receptor (beta chain) is drawn from a study of tumor-infiltrating lymphocytes in primary liver carcinoma. Germline V gives CDR1 MDHEN, CDR2 SYDVKM. The length of the CDR3 is 16 residues. Production of TCR beta cDNA used about 500 ng total RNA together with a constant-region primer. TCR beta libraries came from three nested multiplex PCR rounds using slightly modified ARM-PCR. Rounds one and two of PCR, each of 9 to 11 cycles, were primed with TRBV1-TRBV30 forward primers and a C-beta reverse primer. MiXCR was run by TCRdb on the multiplex PCR reads, yielding one entry per CDR3 protein. The sample consists of 95,000 to 100,000 distinct CDR3 sequences, around 66% of them appearing once. As concerns this clonotype: The antigen remains undetermined. A read error may explain this, as a much larger clone is one base away.

General study results and limits: Appearing in all five tumor regions was true of only about 8-25% of top clones.

From unsorted bulk tissue weighing about 20-32 mg, DNA and RNA were co-extracted. Five discrete regions of every tumor underwent sampling. Histology found more than 80% viable tumor cells per sample. The chain joins TRBV28 to TRBJ1-5; a weak D match, TRBD1 (5 bases). The clonotype originates from an older woman with primary liver carcinoma and hepatitis B virus infection. Sequenced: liver tumor tissue from sampling region 2. Subset denoted: tumor region T2, inferior pole. The CDR3 loop reads CVSSFPPGRVGQPQHF. The DNA for the CDR3 is TGTGTCAGCAGTTTCCCTCCAGGGAGGGTCGGTCAGCCCCAGCATTTT.